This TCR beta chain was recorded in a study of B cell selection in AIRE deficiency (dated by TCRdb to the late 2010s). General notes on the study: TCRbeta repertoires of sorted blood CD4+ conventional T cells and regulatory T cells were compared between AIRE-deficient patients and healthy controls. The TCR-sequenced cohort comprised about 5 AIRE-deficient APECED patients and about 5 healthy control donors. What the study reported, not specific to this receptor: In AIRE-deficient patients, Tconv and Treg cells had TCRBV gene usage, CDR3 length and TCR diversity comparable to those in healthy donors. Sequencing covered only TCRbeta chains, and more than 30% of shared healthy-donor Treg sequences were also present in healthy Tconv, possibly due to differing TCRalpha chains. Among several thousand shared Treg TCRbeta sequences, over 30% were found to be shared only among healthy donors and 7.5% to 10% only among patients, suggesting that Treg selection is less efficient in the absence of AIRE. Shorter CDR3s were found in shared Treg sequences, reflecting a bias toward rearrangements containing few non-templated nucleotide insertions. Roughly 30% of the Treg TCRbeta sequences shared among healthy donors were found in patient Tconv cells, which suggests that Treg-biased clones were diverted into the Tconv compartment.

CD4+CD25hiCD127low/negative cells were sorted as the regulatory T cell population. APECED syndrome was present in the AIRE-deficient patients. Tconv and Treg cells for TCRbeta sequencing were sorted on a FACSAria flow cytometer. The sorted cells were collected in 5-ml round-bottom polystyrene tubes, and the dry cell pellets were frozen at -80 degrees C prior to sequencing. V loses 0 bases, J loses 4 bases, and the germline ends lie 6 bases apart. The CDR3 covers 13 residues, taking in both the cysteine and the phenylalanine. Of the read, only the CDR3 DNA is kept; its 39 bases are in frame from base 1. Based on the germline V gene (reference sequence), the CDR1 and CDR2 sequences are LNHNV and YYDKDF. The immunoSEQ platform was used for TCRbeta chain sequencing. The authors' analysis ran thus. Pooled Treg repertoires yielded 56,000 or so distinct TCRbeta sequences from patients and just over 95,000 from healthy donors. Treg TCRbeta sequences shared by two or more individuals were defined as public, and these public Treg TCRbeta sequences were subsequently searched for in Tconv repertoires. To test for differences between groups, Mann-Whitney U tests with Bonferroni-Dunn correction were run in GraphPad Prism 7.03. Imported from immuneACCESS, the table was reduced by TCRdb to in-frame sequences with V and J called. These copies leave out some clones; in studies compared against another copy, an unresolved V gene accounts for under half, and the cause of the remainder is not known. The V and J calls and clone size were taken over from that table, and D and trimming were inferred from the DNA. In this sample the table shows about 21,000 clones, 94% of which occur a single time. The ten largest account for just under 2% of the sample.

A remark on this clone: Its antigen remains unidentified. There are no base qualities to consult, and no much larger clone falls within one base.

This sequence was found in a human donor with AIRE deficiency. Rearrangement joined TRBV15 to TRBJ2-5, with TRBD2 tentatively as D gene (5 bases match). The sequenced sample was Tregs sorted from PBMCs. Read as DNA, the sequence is TGTGCCACCAGCAGAGAGGCGGGAGAGACCCAGTACTTC. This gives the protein CATSREAGETQYF.